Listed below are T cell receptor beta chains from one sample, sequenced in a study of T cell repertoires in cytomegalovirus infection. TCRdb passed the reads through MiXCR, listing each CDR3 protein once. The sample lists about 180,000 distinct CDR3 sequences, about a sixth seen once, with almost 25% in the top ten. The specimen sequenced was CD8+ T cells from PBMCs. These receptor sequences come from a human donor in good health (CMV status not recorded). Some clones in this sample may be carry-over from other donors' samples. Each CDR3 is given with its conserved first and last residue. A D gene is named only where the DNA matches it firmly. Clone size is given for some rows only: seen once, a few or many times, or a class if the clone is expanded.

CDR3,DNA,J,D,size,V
CASSLESDRGQWDSEAFF,TGTGCCAGCAGTTTAGAGAGCGACAGGGGGCAGTGGGACTCTGAAGCTTTCTTT,TRBJ1-1,TRBD1,few,TRBV6-6
CASSTRLAGAETQYF,TGTGCCAGCAGCACGCGACTAGCGGGGGCAGAGACCCAGTACTTC,TRBJ2-5,TRBD2,.,TRBV7-6
CSARVGLLNEKLFF,TGCAGTGCTAGGGTGGGACTACTTAATGAAAAACTGTTTTTT,TRBJ1-4,.,.,TRBV20-1
CASSLGPGTRNTIYF,TGTGCCAGCAGCTTGGGCCCCGGAACCAGAAACACCATATATTTT,TRBJ1-3,.,few,TRBV7-2
CASSFFDSYEQYF,TGTGCCAGCAGCTTCTTCGACAGCTACGAGCAGTACTTC,TRBJ2-7,.,few,TRBV7-2
CASSPTIQTGGMTDTQYF,TGTGCCAGCAGCCCTACTATTCAGACAGGGGGTATGACAGATACGCAGTATTTT,TRBJ2-3,TRBD1,.,TRBV28
CASMEEGTDTQYF,TGTGCCAGCATGGAGGAAGGCACAGATACGCAGTATTTT,TRBJ2-3,.,few,TRBV7-6
CASSFRERAFF,TGTGCCAGCAGTTTCAGGGAGCGCGCTTTCTTT,TRBJ1-1,.,.,TRBV27
CASSVTSGGVPYNEQFF,TGTGCCAGCAGCGTGACTAGCGGGGGGGTCCCCTACAATGAGCAGTTCTTC,TRBJ2-1,TRBD2,.,TRBV7-2
CDSSPFRGNQPQHF,TGTGACAGCAGTCCCTTCCGGGGCAATCAGCCCCAGCATTTT,TRBJ1-5,.,.,TRBV28
CASSLNSAEQFF,TGTGCCAGCAGCTTAAACAGTGCTGAGCAGTTCTTC,TRBJ2-1,.,.,TRBV11-2
CATSLTNDPYNEQFF,TGTGCCACCAGCTTGACAAACGATCCCTACAATGAGCAGTTCTTC,TRBJ2-1,.,.,TRBV15
CASRDKYSYEQYF,TGTGCCAGCAGGGACAAGTACTCCTACGAGCAGTACTTC,TRBJ2-7,.,few,TRBV6-8
CASSYSGRTDTQYF,TGTGCCAGCAGCTACAGCGGGCGCACAGATACGCAGTATTTT,TRBJ2-3,.,.,TRBV7-9
CASSLRGRVYEQYF,TGTGCCAGCAGCTTGCGGGGGAGAGTGTACGAGCAGTACTTC,TRBJ2-7,TRBD2,.,TRBV11-2
CASTGLAEAIQYF,TGTGCCAGCACAGGACTAGCGGAGGCCATTCAGTACTTC,TRBJ2-4,TRBD2,.,TRBV25-1
CASTWTGDTGELFF,TGTGCCAGTACGTGGACAGGGGACACCGGGGAGCTGTTTTTT,TRBJ2-2,TRBD1,.,TRBV7-9
CASSRGPNYGYTF,TGTGCCAGCAGCCGGGGTCCGAACTATGGCTACACCTTC,TRBJ1-2,.,.,TRBV7-9
CASTRPRRKGDNEQFF,TGTGCCAGCACTCGTCCCCGGAGAAAGGGCGACAATGAGCAGTTCTTC,TRBJ2-1,.,.,TRBV28
CASSQGSITGTGAYEQYF,TGTGCCAGCAGCCAAGGATCTATCACAGGGACTGGGGCCTACGAGCAGTACTTC,TRBJ2-7,.,.,TRBV14